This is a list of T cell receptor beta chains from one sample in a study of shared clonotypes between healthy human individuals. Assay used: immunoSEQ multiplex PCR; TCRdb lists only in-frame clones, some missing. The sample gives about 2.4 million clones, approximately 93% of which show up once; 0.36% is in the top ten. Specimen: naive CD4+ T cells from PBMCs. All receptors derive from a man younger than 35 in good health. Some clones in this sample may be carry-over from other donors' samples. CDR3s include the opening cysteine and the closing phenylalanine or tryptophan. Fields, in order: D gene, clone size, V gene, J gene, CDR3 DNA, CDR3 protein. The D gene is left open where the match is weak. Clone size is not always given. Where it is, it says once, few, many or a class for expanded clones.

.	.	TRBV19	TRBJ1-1	TGTGCCAGTAGTATAGTCCCGGGTATGGTCACTGAAGCTTTCTTT	CASSIVPGMVTEAFF
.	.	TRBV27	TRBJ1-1	TGTGCCAGCAGTTTTTCTGGGCCGAACACTGAAGCTTTCTTT	CASSFSGPNTEAFF
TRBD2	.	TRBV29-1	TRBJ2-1	TGCAGCGTCGGGGGACTAGTTCCCTACAATGAGCAGTTCTTC	CSVGGLVPYNEQFF
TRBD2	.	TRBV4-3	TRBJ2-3	TGCGCCAGCAGCCAAGACTATAGATTGGCTAGCGGGCGCACAGATACGCAGTATTTT	CASSQDYRLASGRTDTQYF
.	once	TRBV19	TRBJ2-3	TGTGCCAGTAGACCTTTGGGAACAGATACGCAGTATTTT	CASRPLGTDTQYF
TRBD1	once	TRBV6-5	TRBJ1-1	TGTGCCAGCAGTTACAAACACCTCCAGGGGGGCACTGAAGCTTTCTTT	CASSYKHLQGGTEAFF
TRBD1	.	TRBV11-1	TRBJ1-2	TGTGCCAGCAGCTCCAGGGGGCGGAACTATGGCTACACCTTC	CASSSRGRNYGYTF
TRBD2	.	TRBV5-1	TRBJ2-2	TGCGCCAGCAGCATTACTTCTAGCGGGAGAGAATCGAACACCGGGGAGCTGTTTTTT	CASSITSSGRESNTGELFF
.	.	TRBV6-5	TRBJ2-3	TGTGCCAGCAGTCTCCGAATGGGGTCTACAGATACGCAGTATTTT	CASSLRMGSTDTQYF
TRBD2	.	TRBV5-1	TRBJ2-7	TGCGCCAGCAGCTTTCTAGCGGGAGGGCCTCAGTACGAGCAGTACTTC	CASSFLAGGPQYEQYF
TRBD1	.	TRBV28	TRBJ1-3	TGTGCCAGCACCTCAAGGGGGCCATTTACTGGAAACACCATATATTTT	CASTSRGPFTGNTIYF
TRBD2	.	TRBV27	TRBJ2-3	TGTGCCAGCAGTTTTTATGGTGGAGTACTAGCGGGAGCAGATACGCAGTATTTT	CASSFYGGVLAGADTQYF
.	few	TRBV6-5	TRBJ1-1	TGTGCCAGCGCATGGGGGAGAAGAGCTTTCTTT	CASAWGRRAFF
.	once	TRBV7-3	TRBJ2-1	TGTGCCAGCAGCCCAGACGGACAGCTTCAAAATCGGTTCTTC	CASSPDGQLQNRFF
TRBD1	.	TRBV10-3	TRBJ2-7	TGTGCCACAAACCGTATAGGGGGCAACTACGAGCAGTACTTC	CATNRIGGNYEQYF
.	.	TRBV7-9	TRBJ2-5	TGTGCCAGCAGCTTACACACCCAAGAGACCCAGTACTTC	CASSLHTQETQYF
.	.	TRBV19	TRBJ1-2	TGTGCCAGTAGTCCCATAACGGACAGTAGGAATGGCTACACCTTC	CASSPITDSRNGYTF
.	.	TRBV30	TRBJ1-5	TGTGCCTGGAGTGTAAAGGGCCTGAGGGATATTAATCAGCCCCAGCATTTT	CAWSVKGLRDINQPQHF
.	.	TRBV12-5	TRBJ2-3	TGTGCTAGTGGTTTGGGCCCCCCGGGCACAGATACGCAGTATTTT	CASGLGPPGTDTQYF
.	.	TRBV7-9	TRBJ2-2	TGTGCCAGCAGCAAAACCGTGGGGGTCACCGGGGAGCTGTTTTTT	CASSKTVGVTGELFF